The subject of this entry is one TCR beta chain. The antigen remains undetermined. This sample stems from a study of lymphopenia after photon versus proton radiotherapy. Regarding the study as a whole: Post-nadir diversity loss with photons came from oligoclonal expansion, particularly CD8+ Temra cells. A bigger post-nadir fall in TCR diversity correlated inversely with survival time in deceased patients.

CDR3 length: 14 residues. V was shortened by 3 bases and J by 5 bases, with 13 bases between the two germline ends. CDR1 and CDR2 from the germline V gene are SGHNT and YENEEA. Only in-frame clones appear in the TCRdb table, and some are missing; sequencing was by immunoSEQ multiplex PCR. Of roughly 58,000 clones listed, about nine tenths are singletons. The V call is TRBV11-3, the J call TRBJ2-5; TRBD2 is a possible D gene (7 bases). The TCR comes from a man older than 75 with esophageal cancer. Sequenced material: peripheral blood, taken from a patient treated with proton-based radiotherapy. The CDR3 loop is CASSFGGRGETQYF. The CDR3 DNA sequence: TGTGCCAGCAGCTTCGGGGGGCGAGGGGAGACCCAGTACTTC.